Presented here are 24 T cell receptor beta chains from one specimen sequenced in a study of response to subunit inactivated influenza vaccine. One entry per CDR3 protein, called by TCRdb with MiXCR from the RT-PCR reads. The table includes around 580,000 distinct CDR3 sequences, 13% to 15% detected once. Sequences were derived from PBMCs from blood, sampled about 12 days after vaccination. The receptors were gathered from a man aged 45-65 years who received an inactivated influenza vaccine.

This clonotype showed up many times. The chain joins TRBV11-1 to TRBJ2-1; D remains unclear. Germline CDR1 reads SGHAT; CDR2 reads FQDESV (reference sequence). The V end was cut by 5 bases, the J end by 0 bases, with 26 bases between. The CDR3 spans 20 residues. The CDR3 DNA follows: TGTGCCAGCAGCCCCGGGTTCCGAGAGAATAAAACCTACTCCTACAATGAGCAGTTCTTC. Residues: CASSPGFRENKTYSYNEQFF.

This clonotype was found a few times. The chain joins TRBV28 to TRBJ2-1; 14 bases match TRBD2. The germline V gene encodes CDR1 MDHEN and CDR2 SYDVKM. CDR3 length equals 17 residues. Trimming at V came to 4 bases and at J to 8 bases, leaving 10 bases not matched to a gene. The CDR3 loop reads CASSSGLAGEKGDEQFF. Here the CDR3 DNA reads TGTGCCAGCAGTTCGGGACTAGCGGGAGAAAAAGGCGATGAGCAGTTCTTC.

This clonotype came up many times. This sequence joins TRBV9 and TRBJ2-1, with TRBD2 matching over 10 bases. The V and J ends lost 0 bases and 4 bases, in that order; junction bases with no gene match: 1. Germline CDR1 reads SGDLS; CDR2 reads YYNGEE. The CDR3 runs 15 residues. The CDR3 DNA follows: TGTGCCAGCAGCGTAGGGACTAGCGGTTACAATGAGCAGTTCTTC. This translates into CASSVGTSGYNEQFF. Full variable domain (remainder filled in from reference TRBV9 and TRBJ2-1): DSGVTQTPKHLITATGQRVTLRCSPRSGDLSVYWYQQSLDQGLQFLIQYYNGEERAKGNILERFSAQQFPDLHSELNLSSLELGDSALYFCASSVGTSGYNEQFFGPGTRLTVL.

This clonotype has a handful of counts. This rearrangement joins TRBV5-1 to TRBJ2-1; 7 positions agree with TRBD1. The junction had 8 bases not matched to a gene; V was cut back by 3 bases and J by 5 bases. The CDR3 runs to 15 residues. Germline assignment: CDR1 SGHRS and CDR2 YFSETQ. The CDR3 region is CASSSFGTADNEQFF. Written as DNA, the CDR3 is TGCGCCAGCAGCTCGTTCGGGACAGCTGACAATGAGCAGTTCTTC.

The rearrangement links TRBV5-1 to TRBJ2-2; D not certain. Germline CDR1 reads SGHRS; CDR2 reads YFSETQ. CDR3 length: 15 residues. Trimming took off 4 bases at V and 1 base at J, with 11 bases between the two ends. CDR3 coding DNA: TGCGCCAGCAGCGAACCGACCGAGAACACCGGGGAGCTGTTTTTT. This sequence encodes CASSEPTENTGELFF.

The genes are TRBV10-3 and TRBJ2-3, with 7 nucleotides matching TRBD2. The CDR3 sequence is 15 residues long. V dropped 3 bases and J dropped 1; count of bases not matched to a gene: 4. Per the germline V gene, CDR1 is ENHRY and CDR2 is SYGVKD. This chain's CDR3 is CAISDSGTGTDTQYF. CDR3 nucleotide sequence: TGTGCCATCAGTGACAGCGGGACGGGCACAGATACGCAGTATTTT.

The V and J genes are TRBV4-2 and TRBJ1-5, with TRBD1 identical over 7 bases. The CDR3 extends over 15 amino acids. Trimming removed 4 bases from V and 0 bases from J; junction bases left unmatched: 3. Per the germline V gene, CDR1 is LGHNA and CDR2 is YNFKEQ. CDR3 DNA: TGTGCCAGCAGCCTTCAGGGGGATAGCAATCAGCCCCAGCATTTT. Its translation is CASSLQGDSNQPQHF.

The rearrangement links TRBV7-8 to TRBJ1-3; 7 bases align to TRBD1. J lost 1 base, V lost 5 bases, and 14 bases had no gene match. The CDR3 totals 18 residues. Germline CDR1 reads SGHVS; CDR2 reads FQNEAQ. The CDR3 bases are TGTGCCAGCAGCCTACGACAGGGTGCAGTTTTTTCTGGAAACACCATATATTTT. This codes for CASSLRQGAVFSGNTIYF. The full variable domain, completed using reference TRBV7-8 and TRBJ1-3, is GAGVSQSPRYKVAKRGQDVALRCDPISGHVSLFWYQQALGQGPEFLTYFQNEAQLDKSGLPSDRFFAERPEGSVSTLKIQRTQQEDSAVYLCASSLRQGAVFSGNTIYFGEGSWLTVV.

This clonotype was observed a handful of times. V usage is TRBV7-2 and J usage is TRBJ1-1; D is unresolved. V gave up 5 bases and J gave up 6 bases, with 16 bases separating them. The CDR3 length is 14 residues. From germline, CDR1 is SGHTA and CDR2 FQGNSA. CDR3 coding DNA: TGTGCCAGCAGCCCCCGGAGAGAAGGGCCTGAAGCTTTCTTT. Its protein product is CASSPRREGPEAFF.

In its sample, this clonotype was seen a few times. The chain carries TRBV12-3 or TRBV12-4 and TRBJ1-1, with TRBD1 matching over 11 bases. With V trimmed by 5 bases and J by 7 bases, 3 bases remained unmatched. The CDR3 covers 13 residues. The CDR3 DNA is TGTGCCAGCAGTGTGGACAGGGGGCTTGAAGCTTTCTTT. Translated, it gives CASSVDRGLEAFF.

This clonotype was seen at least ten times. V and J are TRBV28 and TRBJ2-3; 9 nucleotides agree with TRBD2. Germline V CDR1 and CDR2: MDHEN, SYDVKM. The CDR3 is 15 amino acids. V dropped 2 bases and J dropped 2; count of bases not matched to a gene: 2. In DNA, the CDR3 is TGTGCCAGCAGTTTAGCTAGCGGGGCCACAGATACGCAGTATTTT. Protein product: CASSLASGATDTQYF.

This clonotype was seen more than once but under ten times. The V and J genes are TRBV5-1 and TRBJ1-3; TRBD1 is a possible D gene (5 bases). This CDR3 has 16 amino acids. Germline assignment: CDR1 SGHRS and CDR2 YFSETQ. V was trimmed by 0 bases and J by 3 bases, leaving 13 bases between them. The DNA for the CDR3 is TGCGCCAGCAGCTTGGCCTCAGGGAGATTTGGAAACACCATATATTTT. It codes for CASSLASGRFGNTIYF.

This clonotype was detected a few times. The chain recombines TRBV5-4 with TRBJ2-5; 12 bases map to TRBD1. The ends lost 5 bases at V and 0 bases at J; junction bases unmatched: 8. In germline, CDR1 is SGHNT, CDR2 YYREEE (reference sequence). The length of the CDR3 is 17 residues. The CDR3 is CASSFRDRGLYQETQYF. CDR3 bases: TGTGCCAGCAGTTTTCGGGACAGGGGGCTGTACCAAGAGACCCAGTACTTC.

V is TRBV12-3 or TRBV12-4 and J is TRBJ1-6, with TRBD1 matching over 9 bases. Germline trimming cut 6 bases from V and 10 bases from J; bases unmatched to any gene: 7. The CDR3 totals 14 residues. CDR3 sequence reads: CASSLTGGRSPLHF. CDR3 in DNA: TGTGCCAGCAGCCTTACAGGGGGCAGGTCACCCCTCCACTTT.

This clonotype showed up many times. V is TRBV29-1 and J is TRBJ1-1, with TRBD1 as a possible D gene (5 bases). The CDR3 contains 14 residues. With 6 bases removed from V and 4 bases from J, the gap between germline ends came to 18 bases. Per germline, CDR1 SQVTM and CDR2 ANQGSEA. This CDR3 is CSVTAGTAGTEAFF. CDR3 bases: TGCAGCGTCACCGCCGGGACCGCCGGCACTGAAGCTTTCTTT.

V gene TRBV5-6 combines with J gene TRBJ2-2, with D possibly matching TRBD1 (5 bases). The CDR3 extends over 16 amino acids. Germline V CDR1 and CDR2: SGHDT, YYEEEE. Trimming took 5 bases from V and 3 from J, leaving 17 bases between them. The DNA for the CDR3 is TGTGCCAGCAGGCCGTCCAGGGTCTGGGACACCGGGGAGCTGTTTTTT. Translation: CASRPSRVWDTGELFF.

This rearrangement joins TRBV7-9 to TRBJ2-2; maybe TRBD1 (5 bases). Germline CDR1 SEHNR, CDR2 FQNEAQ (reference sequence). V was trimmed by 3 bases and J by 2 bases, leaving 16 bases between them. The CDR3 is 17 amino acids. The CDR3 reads CASSLFNGHLNTGELFF. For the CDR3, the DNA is TGTGCCAGCAGCTTGTTTAATGGACATCTAAACACCGGGGAGCTGTTTTTT.

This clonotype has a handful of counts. The DNA of the CDR3 is TGTGCCAGCAGTTTAAGTGGGACAGATACCTACGAGCAGTACTTC. Translation gives CASSLSGTDTYEQYF. The gene calls are TRBV27 and TRBJ2-7, with 7 bases lining up with TRBD1. After removal of 2 bases from V and 2 bases from J, the junction contained 6 bases not matched to a gene. From germline, CDR1 is MNHEY and CDR2 SMNVEV (reference sequence). The CDR3 loop spans 15 amino acids.

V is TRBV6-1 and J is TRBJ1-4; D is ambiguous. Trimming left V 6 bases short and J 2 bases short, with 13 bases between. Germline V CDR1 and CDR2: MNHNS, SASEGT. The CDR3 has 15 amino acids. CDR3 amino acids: CASRNVKRTNEKLFF. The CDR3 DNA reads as TGTGCCAGCAGAAACGTTAAAAGGACTAATGAAAAACTGTTTTTT.

CDR3 DNA sequence: TGTGCCAGCAGCCAAGCAGGACAGAATAATTCACCCCTCCACTTT. It yields the protein CASSQAGQNNSPLHF. V gene TRBV3-1 combines with J gene TRBJ1-6, with D maybe TRBD1 (6 bases). V dropped 1 base and J dropped 5 bases, with 9 bases sitting between them. The V gene's germline CDR1 is LGHDT and CDR2 YNNKEL (reference sequence). The CDR3 sequence is 15 residues long.

In DNA form, the CDR3 reads TGTGCCAGCAGCTGGGTCGACCTTGGGCAAGAGACCCAGTACTTC. It encodes CASSWVDLGQETQYF. The chain employs TRBV7-9 and TRBJ2-5; D gene ambiguous. V was clipped by 4 bases and J by 2 bases, with 14 bases between them. The germline gives CDR1 SEHNR, CDR2 FQNEAQ (reference sequence). The CDR3 covers 15 residues.

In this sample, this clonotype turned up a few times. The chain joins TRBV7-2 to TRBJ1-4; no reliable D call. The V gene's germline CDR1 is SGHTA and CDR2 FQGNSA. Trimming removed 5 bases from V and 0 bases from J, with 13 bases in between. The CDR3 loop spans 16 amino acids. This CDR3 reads CASSPQLSATNEKLFF. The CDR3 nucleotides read TGTGCCAGCAGCCCCCAGCTATCTGCAACTAATGAAAAACTGTTTTTT.

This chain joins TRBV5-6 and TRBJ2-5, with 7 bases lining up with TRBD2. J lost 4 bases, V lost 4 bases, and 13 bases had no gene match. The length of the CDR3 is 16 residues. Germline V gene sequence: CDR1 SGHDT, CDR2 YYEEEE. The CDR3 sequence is CASSLNLGGRSETQYF. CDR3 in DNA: TGTGCCAGCAGCCTAAACTTGGGCGGGAGATCAGAGACCCAGTACTTC. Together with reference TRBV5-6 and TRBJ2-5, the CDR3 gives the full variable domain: DAGVTQSPTHLIKTRGQQVTLRCSPKSGHDTVSWYQQALGQGPQFIFQYYEEEERQRGNFPDRFSGHQFPNYSSELNVNALLLGDSALYLCASSLNLGGRSETQYFGPGTRLLVL.

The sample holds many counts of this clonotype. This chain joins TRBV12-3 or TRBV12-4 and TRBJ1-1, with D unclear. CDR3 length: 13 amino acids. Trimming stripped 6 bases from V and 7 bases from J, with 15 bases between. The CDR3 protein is CASSLGRAGEAFF. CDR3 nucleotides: TGTGCCAGCAGCCTCGGTAGGGCTGGTGAAGCTTTCTTT.